This T cell receptor (beta chain) was sequenced for a study of T cell responses to AZD1222 COVID-19 vaccine (dated by TCRdb to the early 2020s). A note on the overall study: TCR sequencing covered fewer than 250 trial participants: some 210 given two doses of AZD1222 and 26 given two doses of MenACWY control vaccine. Trial participants were enrolled into age subgroups of 18-55, 56-69 and 70-plus years, which contained approximately 150, 28 and 58 TCR-sequenced participants, respectively. What the study reported, not specific to this receptor: Epitopes outside the regions mutated in the B.1.351 and B.1.1.7 variants were reportedly recognized by nearly half of the unique spike-specific TCRs. Participants were mostly white British and included more females than males, and it was suggested by the authors that clonal diversity may have been underestimated. CD4 TCRs associated with the vaccine covered the entire spike protein, and the dominant responses were in regions 160-218 and 743-854. Only five to seven AZD1222 recipients were SARS-CoV-2 seropositive at baseline, limiting conclusions about previously exposed vaccinees. Because no day 14 peak-response samples were available, the repertoires could be characterized only after the peak T cell response. The 56-69-year group was small, and its depth increase did not reach significance, likely because of low power. After two AZD1222 doses, both the breadth and the depth of spike-specific TCRs were significantly higher than at day 0 and than in MenACWY recipients.

The CDR3 regions of human TCRbeta chains were analyzed by immunosequencing. Concerning the study's data processing: Repertoire TCRs were matched against a reference library of SARS-CoV-2-specific TCRs generated with the MIRA antigen-specificity platform. Breadth meant the fraction of unique TCRs that were SARS-CoV-2-associated, whereas depth meant the fraction of total T cells that were SARS-CoV-2-associated. Using the MIRA data, each spike-specific TCR was assigned both to the spike region to which the TCR was reactive and to a CD4 or CD8 class. Log10-transformed breadth and depth values were compared by one-way ANOVA with Sidak's multiple comparisons tests. TCRdb obtained this table from immuneACCESS and retained in-frame rearrangements with V and J assigned. These tables miss some clones; where compared with another copy, unresolved V genes account for less than half of the shortfall, and the remainder is unexplained. From that table come the V and J calls and clone size; the DNA was used to work out D and trimming. The sample yields roughly 150,000 clones; 88% were counted once. The top ten hold more than 6.5% of the sample.

What the time point label conveys for this sample: sample from adult after SARS-CoV-2 infection, after symptom onset. A couple of convalescent COVID-19 patients, sampled after symptom onset from adults with prior SARS-CoV-2 infection, were also TCR-sequenced for comparison. V is clipped by 2 bases and J by 7 bases, and the sequence between their germline boundaries is 6 bases long. There are 12 amino acids in the CDR3, from cysteine to phenylalanine inclusive. CDR3 DNA is the only sequence kept; it has 36 bases, read in frame from the first base. The CDR1 and CDR2 encoded by the germline V gene are MDHEN and SYDVKM. A note on this clone: Its antigen remains unidentified. No much larger clonotype is one base removed from it; base qualities were not supplied.

The sequenced sample was peripheral blood, obtained after recovery from COVID-19. The TCR originated in an adult who had recovered from COVID-19. This chain is built from TRBV28 and TRBJ1-5; TRBD1 is possibly the D segment (5 matching bases). The nucleotide sequence is TGTGCCAGCAGTTTAAAGGGGCAGCCCCAGCATTTT. This gives the protein CASSLKGQPQHF.